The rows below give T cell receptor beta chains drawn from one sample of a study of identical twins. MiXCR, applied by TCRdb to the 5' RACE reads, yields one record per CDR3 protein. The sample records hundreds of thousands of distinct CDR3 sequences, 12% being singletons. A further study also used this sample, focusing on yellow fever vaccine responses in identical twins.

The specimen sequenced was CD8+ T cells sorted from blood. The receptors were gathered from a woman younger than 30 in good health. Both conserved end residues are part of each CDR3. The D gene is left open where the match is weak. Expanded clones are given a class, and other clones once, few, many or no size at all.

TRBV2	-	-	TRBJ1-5	TGTGCCAGCAGTGTAAGGGGGGTGGATCAGCCCCAGCATTTT	CASSVRGVDQPQHF
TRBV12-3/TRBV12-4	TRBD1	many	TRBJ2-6	TGTGCCAGCAGACCAGGACAGGGAAGCTTCTCTGGGGCCAACGTCCTGACTTTC	CASRPGQGSFSGANVLTF
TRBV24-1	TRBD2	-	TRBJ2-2	TGTGCCACCAGTGACAACGGACTAGCGGGAAACACCGGGGAGCTGTTTTTT	CATSDNGLAGNTGELFF
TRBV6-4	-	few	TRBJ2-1	TGTGCCAGCAGTGAAGTTGGTGTGTGGTCCTACAATGAGCAGTTCTTC	CASSEVGVWSYNEQFF
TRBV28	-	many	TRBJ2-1	TGTGCCAGCAGCCCAGGGCCGTACCGGGAGCAGTTCTTC	CASSPGPYREQFF
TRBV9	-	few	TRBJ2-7	TGTGCCAGCAGCGCCGGCGGACTTCTCGACGAGCAGTACTTC	CASSAGGLLDEQYF
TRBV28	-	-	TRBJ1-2	TGTGCCAGCAGTTTTTTCGGGCAGGCCAACTATGGCTACACCTTC	CASSFFGQANYGYTF
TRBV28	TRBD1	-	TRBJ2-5	TGTGCCAGCAGTCCAGTCGGACAGGGGCCGGAGACCCAGTACTTC	CASSPVGQGPETQYF
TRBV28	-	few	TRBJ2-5	TGTGCCAGCAGTTTACCGGGGAGAGGCCAGTACTTC	CASSLPGRGQYF
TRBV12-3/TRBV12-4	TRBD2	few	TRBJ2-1	TGTGCCAGCAGTTTCCAACTAGCGGGAGGCAATGAGCAGTTCTTC	CASSFQLAGGNEQFF
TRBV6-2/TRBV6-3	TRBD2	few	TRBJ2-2	TGTGCCAGCAGTTACCGACTAGCGGGAGACGGCACCGGGGAGCTGTTTTTT	CASSYRLAGDGTGELFF
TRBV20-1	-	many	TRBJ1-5	TGCAGTGCTAGTCCCCCAAGGGGCGGGCAGCCCCAGCATTTT	CSASPPRGGQPQHF
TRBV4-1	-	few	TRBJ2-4	TGCGCCAGCAGCTACAGCCAGGGTTCGGTCGGGTACTTC	CASSYSQGSVGYF